Below are 9 T cell receptor beta chains sequenced from a single sample in a study of blood T cell repertoires in COVID-19. Measured with immunoSEQ multiplex PCR; TCRdb has only the in-frame clones, and not every one. The table has 200,000 to 250,000 clones, 75% to 90% seen once. The material sequenced was peripheral blood. Receptors were obtained from a woman in her twenties or thirties who had recovered from COVID-19.

The chain has TRBV10-3 and TRBJ2-1; TRBD1 matches 8 bases. Germline assignment: CDR1 ENHRY and CDR2 SYGVKD. The J segment lost 6 bases and the V segment lost 3 bases, leaving 4 bases of the junction unmatched. The CDR3 runs 14 residues. This CDR3 is CAISERDRSNEQFF. As DNA, the CDR3 is TGTGCCATCAGTGAACGGGACAGGAGCAATGAGCAGTTCTTC.

The J gene is TRBJ2-2, the V gene TRBV5-1; TRBD2 matches 9 bases. The CDR3 contains 16 residues. The J segment lost 5 bases and the V segment lost 5 bases, leaving 10 bases of the junction unmatched. Germline V gene lookup returns CDR1 SGHRS and CDR2 YFSETQ. DNA of the CDR3: TGCGCCAGCAGTTTGACTAGCGGCCGACGTACCGGGGAGCTGTTTTTT. This encodes CASSLTSGRRTGELFF.

This rearrangement joins TRBV5-5 to TRBJ1-2, with D hard to call. Germline loops: CDR1 SGHKS, CDR2 YYEKEE (reference sequence). The CDR3 spans 13 residues. Trimming removed 2 bases from V and 1 base from J, with 6 bases in between. CDR3 DNA: TGTGCCAGCAGCTTATCAGTTAACTATGGCTACACCTTC. This sequence encodes CASSLSVNYGYTF.

V usage is TRBV4-1 and J usage is TRBJ1-1; 7 nucleotides align to TRBD1. The CDR3 runs to 13 residues. Trimming at V came to 4 bases and at J to 4 bases, leaving 3 bases not matched to a gene. Germline CDR1 is MGHRA and CDR2 is YSYEKL. CDR3 DNA: TGCGCCAGCAGCCTTCAGGGGGTCACTGAAGCTTTCTTT. It yields the protein CASSLQGVTEAFF.

This sequence joins TRBV11-1 and TRBJ2-5; TRBD1 agrees at 11 bases. The CDR3 totals 14 residues. V dropped 4 bases and J dropped 3; count of bases not matched to a gene: 1. CDR1 is SGHAT and CDR2 is FQDESV in the germline V gene (reference sequence). The CDR3 reads CASSWGQGEETQYF. The CDR3, as DNA: TGTGCCAGCAGCTGGGGACAGGGGGAAGAGACCCAGTACTTC.

The chain joins TRBV2 to TRBJ1-1; 9 nucleotides agree with TRBD1. J was trimmed by 6 bases and V by 4 bases; bases with no gene match: 9. The CDR3 covers 15 residues. Germline V lookup: CDR1 SNHLY, CDR2 FYNNEI. This chain's CDR3 is CASSAETGGASEAFF. In DNA form, the CDR3 reads TGTGCCAGCAGTGCGGAAACAGGGGGCGCTTCTGAAGCTTTCTTT.

V usage is TRBV24-1 and J usage is TRBJ2-3, with a tentative D call TRBD1 (6 bases). V was shortened by 7 bases and J by 0 bases, with 13 bases between the two germline ends. Germline V gene data show CDR1 as KGHDR and CDR2 as SFDVKD. This CDR3 comprises 15 residues. CDR3: CATSDAGVSTDTQYF. The CDR3 bases are TGTGCCACCAGCGATGCAGGGGTAAGCACAGATACGCAGTATTTT.

The CDR3 protein is CASSLGWAGDTEAFF. Here the CDR3 DNA reads TGTGCCAGCAGCTTGGGTTGGGCAGGGGACACTGAAGCTTTCTTT. J is TRBJ1-1 and V is TRBV5-4, with TRBD1 as a possible D gene (6 bases). V lost 0 bases and J 3 bases, leaving 12 bases between the germline ends. The CDR3 is 15 residues long. Per the germline V gene, CDR1 is SGHNT and CDR2 is YYREEE (reference sequence).

This clone appeared once. The chain joins TRBV5-1 to TRBJ2-7; TRBD2 might be the D (5 bases). This CDR3 is 14 amino acids long. Per germline, CDR1 SGHRS and CDR2 YFSETQ. The germline V and J ends were trimmed by 5 bases and 7 bases, with 19 bases remaining between them. CDR3 protein: CASRGNTGSPEQYF. The DNA of the CDR3 is TGCGCCAGCAGGGGGAACACGGGGTCGCCTGAGCAGTACTTC. Drawing the rest from reference TRBV5-1 and TRBJ2-7, the complete variable domain is KAGVTQTPRYLIKTRGQQVTLSCSPISGHRSVSWYQQTPGQGLQFLFEYFSETQRNKGNFPGRFSGRQFSNSRSEMNVSTLELGDSALYLCASRGNTGSPEQYFGPGTRLTVT.